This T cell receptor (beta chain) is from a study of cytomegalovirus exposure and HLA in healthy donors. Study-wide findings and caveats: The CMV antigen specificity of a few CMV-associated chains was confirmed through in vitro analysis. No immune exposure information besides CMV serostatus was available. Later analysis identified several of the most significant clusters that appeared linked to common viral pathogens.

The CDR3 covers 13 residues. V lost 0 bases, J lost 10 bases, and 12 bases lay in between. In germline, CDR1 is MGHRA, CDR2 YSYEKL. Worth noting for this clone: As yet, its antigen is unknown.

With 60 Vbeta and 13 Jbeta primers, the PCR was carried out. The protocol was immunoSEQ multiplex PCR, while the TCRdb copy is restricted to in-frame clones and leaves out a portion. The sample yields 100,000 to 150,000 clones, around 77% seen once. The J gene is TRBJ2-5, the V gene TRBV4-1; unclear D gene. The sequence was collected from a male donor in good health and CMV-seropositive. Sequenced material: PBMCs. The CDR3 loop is CASSQESSMSQYF. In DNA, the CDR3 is TGCGCCAGCAGCCAAGAGTCTAGTATGAGCCAGTACTTC.